These 30 T cell receptor beta chains were all obtained from the same sample, sequenced in a study of long-term antiretroviral therapy in people with HIV. The authors ran the immunoSEQ assay, v3.0, at survey level. The data were produced by immunoSEQ multiplex PCR, yet TCRdb's version contains in-frame clones alone and is incomplete. The sample carries about 18,000 clones, 90% to 95% recorded once. The sample in question was unsorted PBMCs, obtained 3 years after starting antiretroviral therapy. The receptor set was obtained from a man in his forties or fifties with HIV.

The chain couples TRBV2 to TRBJ2-7; 13 bases map to TRBD2. CDR3 length equals 18 residues. The ends lost 1 base at V and 7 bases at J; junction bases unmatched: 13. Germline V gene data show CDR1 as SNHLY and CDR2 as FYNNEI. The CDR3 loop reads CASSEGVAGLAGVYEQYF. Here the CDR3 DNA reads TGTGCCAGCAGTGAAGGGGTCGCTGGACTAGCGGGGGTATATGAGCAGTACTTC. Full variable domain (outside the CDR3, taken from reference TRBV2 and TRBJ2-7): EPEVTQTPSHQVTQMGQEVILRCVPISNHLYFYWYRQILGQKVEFLVSFYNNEISEKSEIFDDQFSVERPDGSNFTLKIRSTKLEDSAMYFCASSEGVAGLAGVYEQYFGPGTRLTVT.

V gene TRBV5-4 combines with J gene TRBJ2-5, with D unclear. The V end was cut by 1 base, the J end by 5 bases, with 12 bases between. From germline, CDR1 is SGHNT and CDR2 YYREEE (reference sequence). The CDR3 runs 14 residues. Here the CDR3 DNA reads TGTGCCAGCAGCTTGTTCGTCCGGCAGGAGACCCAGTACTTC. It codes for CASSLFVRQETQYF.

The rearrangement links TRBV19 to TRBJ1-1, with D possibly being TRBD1 (5 bases). There are 13 residues in the CDR3. V was shortened by 8 bases and J by 11 bases, with 21 bases between the two germline ends. Germline loops: CDR1 LNHDA, CDR2 SQIVND (reference sequence). Here the CDR3 reads CASGAGSFRDAFF. CDR3 sequence (DNA): TGTGCCAGTGGCGCAGGGTCGTTTCGGGACGCTTTCTTT.

This CDR3 reads CASSLAVGTFGYTF. CDR3 nucleotide sequence: TGTGCCAGCAGCTTAGCGGTGGGGACATTTGGCTACACCTTC. J is TRBJ1-2 and V is TRBV7-2, with D possibly matching TRBD1 (6 bases). The CDR3 sequence is 14 residues long. The germline V gene encodes CDR1 SGHTA and CDR2 FQGNSA. Trimming pared 0 bases from V and 7 bases from J, leaving 12 bases between. Supplemented by reference TRBV7-2 and TRBJ1-2, the full variable domain reads GAGVSQSPSNKVTEKGKDVELRCDPISGHTALYWYRQSLGQGLEFLIYFQGNSAPDKSGLPSDRFSAERTGGSVSTLTIQRTQQEDSAVYLCASSLAVGTFGYTFGSGTRLTVV.

This chain connects TRBV5-6 to TRBJ1-4; no clear D gene. V was trimmed by 2 bases and J by 8 bases, leaving 4 bases between them. The CDR3 loop spans 11 amino acids. Germline values: CDR1 SGHDT, CDR2 YYEEEE. CDR3 nucleotide sequence: TGTGCCAGCAGCTTCGGCGAAAAACTGTTTTTT. Protein: CASSFGEKLFF.

The chain links TRBV29-1 to TRBJ2-5; D call uncertain. CDR3 length: 14 residues. V lost 3 bases to trimming and J lost 3 bases, with 14 bases between them. The V gene's germline CDR1 is SQVTM and CDR2 ANQGSEA. The CDR3 nucleotides are TGCAGCGTTGATACAGCTACAAGAGAAGAGACCCAGTACTTC. Amino acids: CSVDTATREETQYF.

This chain links TRBV2 with TRBJ1-5; weak D call: TRBD1 (6 bases). Germline lookup yields CDR1 SNHLY and CDR2 FYNNEI. Trimming left V 0 bases short and J 4 bases short, with 13 bases between. CDR3 length: 16 residues. DNA of the CDR3: TGTGCCAGCAGTGAAGCTACTTGGGGGACAAATCAGCCCCAGCATTTT. Protein sequence: CASSEATWGTNQPQHF.

The chain links TRBV5-8 to TRBJ1-1; D unresolved. Germline V CDR1 and CDR2: SGHTS, YDEGEE. The CDR3 loop spans 14 amino acids. The V gene lost 5 bases and the J gene lost 0 bases, with 11 bases spanning the gap. CDR3: CASSPFIMNTEAFF. CDR3 DNA: TGTGCCAGCAGTCCGTTTATCATGAACACTGAAGCTTTCTTT.

J is TRBJ2-3 and V is TRBV13; 12 bases align to TRBD2. Germline loops: CDR1 PRHDT, CDR2 FYEKMQ (reference sequence). This CDR3 comprises 15 residues. The V and J ends lost 6 bases and 4 bases, in that order; junction bases with no gene match: 5. The CDR3 nucleotides read TGTGCCAGCAGTCTTACTAGCGGGGGGTCAGATACGCAGTATTTT. It specifies CASSLTSGGSDTQYF.

The chain combines TRBV14 with TRBJ1-6, with D perhaps matching TRBD1 (6 bases). The CDR3 contains 16 residues. Per germline, CDR1 SGHDN and CDR2 FVKESK. With 4 bases removed from V and 8 bases from J, the gap between germline ends came to 18 bases. The CDR3 loop is CASSLRQGKGDSPLHF. DNA of the CDR3: TGTGCCAGCAGCCTACGGCAGGGGAAAGGGGATTCACCCCTCCACTTT. The full variable domain, its missing parts supplied by reference TRBV14 and TRBJ1-6, is EAGVTQFPSHSVIEKGQTVTLRCDPISGHDNLYWYRRVMGKEIKFLLHFVKESKQDESGMPNNRFLAERTGGTYSTLKVQPAELEDSGVYFCASSLRQGKGDSPLHFGNGTRLTVT.

The chain combines TRBV27 with TRBJ2-1; 7 positions agree with TRBD2. The CDR3 is 12 amino acids. CDR1 and CDR2 (germline): MNHEY, SMNVEV (reference sequence). With V trimmed by 6 bases and J by 10 bases, 6 bases remained unmatched. CDR3 protein: CASSWGGAEQFF. CDR3 nucleotide sequence: TGTGCCAGCAGCTGGGGGGGAGCCGAGCAGTTCTTC.

The count of this clone is one. J is TRBJ2-6 and V is TRBV15; 8 bases match TRBD1. The CDR3 runs to 17 residues. Germline CDR1 and CDR2: LNHNV and YYDKDF (reference sequence). The ends lost 2 bases at V and 0 bases at J; junction bases unmatched: 3. The CDR3 reads CATSRFGQGSGANVLTF. The CDR3 DNA follows: TGTGCCACCAGCAGATTCGGACAGGGCTCTGGGGCCAACGTCCTGACTTTC.

The J gene is TRBJ1-1, the V gene TRBV6-5; D uncertain. Germline CDR1 MNHEY, CDR2 SVGAGI. V dropped 4 bases and J dropped 1 base, with 13 bases sitting between them. The CDR3 totals 15 residues. The CDR3 coding sequence is TGTGCCAGCAGTTCGTCTGGGGTCCCGAACACTGAAGCTTTCTTT. Amino acids: CASSSSGVPNTEAFF.

The gene calls are TRBV19 and TRBJ1-5, with 7 bases matching TRBD1. Germline-derived CDR1 and CDR2 are LNHDA and SQIVND (reference sequence). The junction had 1 base not matched to a gene; V was cut back by 3 bases and J by 2 bases. The CDR3 loop spans 14 amino acids. In nucleotides, the CDR3 is TGTGCCAGTAGTATTGGACAGGGCAATCAGCCCCAGCATTTT. Its protein product is CASSIGQGNQPQHF.

This chain links TRBV9 with TRBJ2-1; the D is unclear. The V and J ends lost 0 bases and 4 bases respectively, with 8 bases between them. In germline, CDR1 is SGDLS, CDR2 YYNGEE. There are 14 residues in the CDR3. The CDR3 coding sequence is TGTGCCAGCAGCGTAGAAGTCGCGTACAATGAGCAGTTCTTC. Residues: CASSVEVAYNEQFF.

This clone was counted a single time. The J gene is TRBJ1-1, the V gene TRBV19; D is ambiguous. Germline lookup yields CDR1 LNHDA and CDR2 SQIVND (reference sequence). This CDR3 has 14 amino acids. The V gene lost 0 bases and the J gene lost 1 base, with 6 bases spanning the gap. The CDR3 loop is CASSIDLGNTEAFF. The CDR3 bases are TGTGCCAGTAGTATAGATCTAGGGAACACTGAAGCTTTCTTT.

This clone appeared once. The chain joins TRBV9 to TRBJ1-1; no definite D call. CDR1 is SGDLS, CDR2 YYNGEE, per germline. V gave up 6 bases and J gave up 1 base, with 10 bases separating them. CDR3 length: 13 amino acids. CDR3 sequence: CASTPEANTEAFF. The CDR3 region has the DNA TGTGCCAGCACCCCCGAAGCGAACACTGAAGCTTTCTTT.

The rearrangement joins TRBV1 to TRBJ2-7; the D call TRBD1 from the table was never checked on the DNA. TRBV1 is recorded as a pseudogene. CDR3 length: 17 residues. DNA of the CDR3: TGCACCAGCAGCCATGGGGCAAGACAGGGGGCGACCTACGAGCAGTACTTC. Translation gives CTSSHGARQGATYEQYF.

This chain connects TRBV27 to TRBJ2-6; D is possibly TRBD2 (5 bases). Trimming took 2 bases from V and 3 from J, leaving 20 bases between them. Germline loops: CDR1 MNHEY, CDR2 SMNVEV (reference sequence). The CDR3 spans 19 residues. The CDR3 bases are TGTGCCAGCAGTTTAGGTTTAGGGAGTAGGGCCTTTGGGGCCAACGTCCTGACTTTC. Amino acid sequence: CASSLGLGSRAFGANVLTF.

The chain couples TRBV14 to TRBJ2-1; 14 nucleotides align to TRBD2. Per the germline V gene, CDR1 is SGHDN and CDR2 is FVKESK. CDR3 length: 17 amino acids. V was pared by 1 base and J by 8 bases, with 7 bases of the junction left unmatched. The CDR3 DNA is TGTGCCAGCAGCCAAGGACTAGCGGGGGGGCTTCGGTATGAGCAGTTCTTC. Protein: CASSQGLAGGLRYEQFF.

This chain joins TRBV5-1 and TRBJ2-3; 14 positions agree with TRBD2. With 3 bases clipped from V and 5 bases from J, the junction kept 5 bases outside the gene matches. This CDR3 spans 16 amino acids. Germline lookup yields CDR1 SGHRS and CDR2 YFSETQ. The CDR3 DNA is TGCGCCAGCAGCTCGACTAGCGGGGGGGCTGGAGATACGCAGTATTTT. Residues: CASSSTSGGAGDTQYF.

The rearrangement uses TRBV6-1 and TRBJ2-7; D call uncertain. V gave up 4 bases and J gave up 5 bases, with 12 bases separating them. The CDR3 consists of 13 residues. The V gene's germline CDR1 is MNHNS and CDR2 SASEGT. CDR3 sequence reads: CASSGESHDEQYF. CDR3 coding DNA: TGTGCCAGCAGTGGGGAATCTCACGACGAGCAGTACTTC.

This clone was picked up one time. The genes are TRBV5-4 and TRBJ1-1; D possibly corresponds to TRBD1 (5 bases). The germline V and J ends were trimmed by 2 bases and 0 bases, with 11 bases remaining between them. This CDR3 region has 15 residues. Germline values: CDR1 SGHNT, CDR2 YYREEE (reference sequence). CDR3 coding DNA: TGTGCCAGCAGCTTAGGGGTCGCCCTGAACACTGAAGCTTTCTTT. Translating it yields CASSLGVALNTEAFF.

This rearrangement joins TRBV11-2 to TRBJ2-7, with 10 bases fitting TRBD2. CDR3 length equals 17 residues. CDR1 and CDR2 (germline): SGHAT, FQNNGV. Trimming took 2 bases from V and 0 from J; bases not matched to a gene: 7. The CDR3 DNA reads TGTGCCAGCAGCTTACCAGCGGGGGGGCCAGGCTCCTACGAGCAGTACTTC. Translating gives CASSLPAGGPGSYEQYF.

V gene TRBV5-1 combines with J gene TRBJ2-1; 7 bases agree with TRBD2. CDR3 length equals 15 residues. The germline V gene has CDR1 SGHRS and CDR2 YFSETQ. The junction had 4 bases not matched to a gene; V was cut back by 0 bases and J by 4 bases. The CDR3: CASSLGSGGYNEQFF. CDR3 sequence (DNA): TGCGCCAGCAGCTTGGGGTCGGGGGGTTACAATGAGCAGTTCTTC.

This clone has a single count. CDR3 nucleotide sequence: TGTGCCAGCTCTCGTGGAGACAGCCGCTCTGGGGCCAACGTCCTGACTTTC. Its protein product is CASSRGDSRSGANVLTF. V and J are TRBV7-9 and TRBJ2-6, with D perhaps matching TRBD1 (5 bases). Trimming removed 8 bases at V and 0 bases at J, with 17 bases between. There are 17 residues in the CDR3. Germline loops: CDR1 SEHNR, CDR2 FQNEAQ (reference sequence).

This rearrangement joins TRBV5-1 to TRBJ1-5, with 7 bases that match TRBD1. This CDR3 comprises 14 residues. Unmatched junction bases numbered 7, after V lost 4 bases and J lost 6 bases. CDR1 is SGHRS and CDR2 is YFSETQ in the germline V gene. The CDR3 loop reads CASSPDREGQPQHF. CDR3 DNA sequence: TGCGCCAGCAGCCCTGACAGGGAGGGTCAGCCCCAGCATTTT.

The chain is built from TRBV4-1 and TRBJ2-2, with 12 bases identical to TRBD2. The CDR3 extends over 17 amino acids. CDR1 MGHRA and CDR2 YSYEKL come from the germline V gene. V dropped 3 bases and J dropped 4; count of bases not matched to a gene: 6. CDR3 in DNA: TGCGCCAGCAGCCACGCTAGCGGGGGGGCTACCACCGGGGAGCTGTTTTTT. It translates to CASSHASGGATTGELFF.

This CDR3 reads CASSAVAGGPDTQYF. The CDR3 DNA follows: TGTGCCAGCAGCGCCGTCGCGGGGGGGCCTGATACGCAGTATTTT. The chain recombines TRBV9 with TRBJ2-3, with 9 bases lining up with TRBD2. The CDR3 covers 15 residues. Looked up from germline, CDR1 is SGDLS and CDR2 is YYNGEE. V lost 3 bases, J lost 6 bases, and 8 bases stayed unmatched. The full variable domain, completed using reference TRBV9 and TRBJ2-3, is DSGVTQTPKHLITATGQRVTLRCSPRSGDLSVYWYQQSLDQGLQFLIQYYNGEERAKGNILERFSAQQFPDLHSELNLSSLELGDSALYFCASSAVAGGPDTQYFGPGTRLTVL.

In this sample, this clone turned up once. The chain joins TRBV30 to TRBJ1-3; weak D call: TRBD1 (5 bases). The germline V and J ends were trimmed by 4 bases and 10 bases, with 8 bases remaining between them. The CDR3 totals 10 residues. CDR1 and CDR2 (germline): GTSNPN, SVGIG (reference sequence). The CDR3 DNA sequence: TGTGCCTGGATTGGGGCAACCATATATTTT. This translates into CAWIGATIYF.